This entry concerns a single T cell receptor (beta chain). Its specificity is not known. TCRdb reprocessed the 5' RACE reads with MiXCR, giving one entry per CDR3 protein. The table shows about 170,000 distinct CDR3 sequences, with under 15% occurring only once. The sample originates from a study of T-cell memory formation after mild COVID-19. Study-level information: Largely, the TCR clusters proved donor specific. Points from the study as a whole: Clones that shrank (day 15 to 85) were balanced CD4/CD8, whereas later expanders leaned CD4+. Largely, contracting CD4+ clones fell within CM and EM, and contracting CD8+ clones within EMRA. Cross-reactive memory seemingly joined, as some responding clones were found in pre-infection memory.

This CDR3 region has 15 residues. The germline V gene has CDR1 LGHNA and CDR2 YSLEER. J lost 9 bases, V lost 2 bases, and 7 bases had no gene match. The sample comprised PBMCs or a T cell subset sorted from them (not recorded which). The TCR sequence derives from a man between 18 and 35 years old who had mild COVID-19 (a few samples of this study predate the infection). Cell type and time point are not known. This chain connects TRBV4-3 to TRBJ2-1, with TRBD2 identical over 10 bases. The chain's CDR3 is CASSQNWASGGEQFF. CDR3 coding DNA: TGCGCCAGCAGCCAAAACTGGGCTAGCGGGGGTGAGCAGTTCTTC.